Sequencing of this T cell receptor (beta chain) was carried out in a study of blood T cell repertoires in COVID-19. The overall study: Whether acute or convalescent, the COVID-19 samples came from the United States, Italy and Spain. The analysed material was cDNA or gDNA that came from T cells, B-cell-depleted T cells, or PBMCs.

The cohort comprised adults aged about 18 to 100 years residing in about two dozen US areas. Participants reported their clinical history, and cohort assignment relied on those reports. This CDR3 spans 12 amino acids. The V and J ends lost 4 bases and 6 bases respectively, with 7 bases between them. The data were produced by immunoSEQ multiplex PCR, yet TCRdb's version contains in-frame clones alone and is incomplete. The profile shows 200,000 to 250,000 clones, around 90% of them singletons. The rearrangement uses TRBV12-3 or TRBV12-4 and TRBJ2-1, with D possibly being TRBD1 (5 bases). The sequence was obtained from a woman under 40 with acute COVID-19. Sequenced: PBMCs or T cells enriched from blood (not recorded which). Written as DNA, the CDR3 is TGTGCCAGCAGTTGGGGCCTCAATGAGCAGTTCTTC. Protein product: CASSWGLNEQFF.